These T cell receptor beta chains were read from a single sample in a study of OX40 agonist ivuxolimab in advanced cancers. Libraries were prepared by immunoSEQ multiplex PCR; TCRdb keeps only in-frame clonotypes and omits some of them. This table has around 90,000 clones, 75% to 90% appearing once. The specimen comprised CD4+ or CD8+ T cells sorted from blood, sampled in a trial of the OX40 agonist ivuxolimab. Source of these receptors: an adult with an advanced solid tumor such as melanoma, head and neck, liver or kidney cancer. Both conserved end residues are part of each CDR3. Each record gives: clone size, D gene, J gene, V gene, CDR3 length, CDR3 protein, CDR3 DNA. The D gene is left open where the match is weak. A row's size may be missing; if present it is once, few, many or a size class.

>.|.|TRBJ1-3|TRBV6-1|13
CASSEGRGNTIYF
TGTGCCAGCAGTGAGGGCAGAGGAAACACCATATATTTT
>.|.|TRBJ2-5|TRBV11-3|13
CASSQGLGETQYF
TGTGCCAGCAGCCAGGGCTTGGGGGAGACCCAGTACTTC
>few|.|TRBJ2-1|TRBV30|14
CAWDRQGIYNEQFF
TGTGCCTGGGACCGCCAGGGTATCTACAATGAGCAGTTCTTC
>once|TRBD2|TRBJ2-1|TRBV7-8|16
CASSLMGLAAYNEQFF
TGTGCCAGCAGCTTAATGGGACTAGCGGCCTACAATGAGCAGTTCTTC
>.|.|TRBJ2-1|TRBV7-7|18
CASSLEPGSPTSYNEQFF
TGTGCTAGCAGCTTAGAGCCCGGATCCCCAACCTCCTACAATGAGCAGTTCTTC
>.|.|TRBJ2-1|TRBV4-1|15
CASSQDLGPGNEQFF
TGCGCCAGCAGCCAAGATCTCGGTCCGGGAAATGAGCAGTTCTTC
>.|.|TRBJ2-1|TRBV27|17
CASRAGWAESSYNEQFF
TGTGCCAGCAGAGCCGGGTGGGCGGAGAGCTCCTACAATGAGCAGTTCTTC
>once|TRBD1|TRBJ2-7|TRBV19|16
CASSIDGDRGYYEQYF
TGTGCCAGTAGTATAGATGGAGACAGGGGGTACTACGAGCAGTACTTC
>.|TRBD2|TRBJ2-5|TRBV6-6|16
CASSFTSGGPQETQYF
TGTGCCAGCAGTTTTACTAGCGGGGGCCCTCAAGAGACCCAGTACTTC
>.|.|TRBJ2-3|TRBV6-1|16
CASNESGRGRLDTQYF
TGTGCCAGCAATGAAAGCGGCAGGGGTCGCCTCGATACGCAGTATTTT
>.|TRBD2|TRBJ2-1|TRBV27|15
CASSLSLAGDAEQFF
TGTGCCAGCAGTTTATCTCTAGCGGGAGACGCTGAGCAGTTCTTC
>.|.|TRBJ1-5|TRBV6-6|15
CASSYLGQGNQPQHF
TGTGCCAGCAGTTACCTGGGGCAAGGCAATCAGCCCCAGCATTTT
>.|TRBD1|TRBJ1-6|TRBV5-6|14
CASSLAGGASPLHF
TGTGCCAGCAGCTTGGCAGGGGGCGCGTCACCCCTCCACTTT
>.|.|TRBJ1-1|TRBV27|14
CASSFAGANTEAFF
TGTGCCAGCAGTTTCGCGGGGGCTAACACTGAAGCTTTCTTT
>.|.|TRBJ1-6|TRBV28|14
CASSSRGWDSPLHF
TGTGCCAGCAGTTCGCGGGGATGGGATTCACCCCTCCACTTT
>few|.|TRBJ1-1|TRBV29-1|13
CSVARALNTEAFF
TGCAGCGTTGCTAGGGCACTGAACACTGAAGCTTTCTTT
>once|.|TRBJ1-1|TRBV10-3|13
CAIRDTGYTEAFF
TGTGCCATCAGGGATACAGGGTACACTGAAGCTTTCTTT
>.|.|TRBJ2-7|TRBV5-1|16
CASSLEQGIVEYEQYF
TGCGCCAGCAGCTTGGAACAGGGTATAGTCGAATACGAGCAGTACTTC
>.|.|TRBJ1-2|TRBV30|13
CAWGTPEGYGYTF
TGTGCCTGGGGTACACCGGAGGGGTATGGCTACACCTTC
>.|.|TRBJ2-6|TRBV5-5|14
CASSLESGANVLTF
TGTGCCAGCAGCTTGGAATCTGGGGCCAACGTCCTGACTTTC
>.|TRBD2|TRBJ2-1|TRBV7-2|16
CASSPSGLAGGNEQFF
TGTGCCAGCAGCCCTAGCGGACTAGCGGGAGGGAATGAGCAGTTCTTC
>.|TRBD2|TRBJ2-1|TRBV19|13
CASSIVASGEQFF
TGTGCCAGTAGTATAGTGGCTAGCGGTGAGCAGTTCTTC
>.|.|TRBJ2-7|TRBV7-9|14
CASSFASTNYEQYF
TGTGCCAGCAGCTTCGCGTCGACGAACTACGAGCAGTACTTC
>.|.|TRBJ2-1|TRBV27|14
CASNRGGAYNEQFF
TGTGCCAGCAACAGGGGGGGGGCCTACAATGAGCAGTTCTTC
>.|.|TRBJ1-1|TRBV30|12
CAWTKGTGEAFF
TGTGCCTGGACTAAGGGGACGGGCGAAGCTTTCTTT